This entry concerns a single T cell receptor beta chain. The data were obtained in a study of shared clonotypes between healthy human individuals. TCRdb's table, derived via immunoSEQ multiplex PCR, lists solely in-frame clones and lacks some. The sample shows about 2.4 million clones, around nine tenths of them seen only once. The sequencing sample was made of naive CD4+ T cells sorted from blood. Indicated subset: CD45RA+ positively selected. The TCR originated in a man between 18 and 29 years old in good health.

This CDR3 reads CASSWLAGGLGQYF. CDR3 DNA sequence: TGCGCCAGCAGCTGGCTAGCGGGGGGCCTTGGCCAGTACTTC. V and J are TRBV5-1 and TRBJ2-5; 11 nucleotides match TRBD2. Germline lookup yields CDR1 SGHRS and CDR2 YFSETQ. CDR3 length: 14 amino acids. Germline trimming cut 3 bases from V and 10 bases from J; bases unmatched to any gene: 8. Together with reference TRBV5-1 and TRBJ2-5, the CDR3 gives the full variable domain: KAGVTQTPRYLIKTRGQQVTLSCSPISGHRSVSWYQQTPGQGLQFLFEYFSETQRNKGNFPGRFSGRQFSNSRSEMNVSTLELGDSALYLCASSWLAGGLGQYFGPGTRLLVL.